This T cell receptor beta chain was retrieved from a study of STAT5B mutations in CD4+ large granular lymphocyte leukemia. Study-wide context: Healthy donors showed HLA-associated enrichment of the CDR3 'QG' motif. Overall study findings and caveats: Compared with healthy controls (2/35), patient top clones favored TRBV06 (8/27). Main leukemic clonotypes were patient-specific, but roughly 26% appeared at low frequency elsewhere. CD4-sorted patient repertoires seemed more clonal than healthy CD4+ repertoires.

Turning to this clone: Its antigen is unidentified.

The CDR3 runs 13 residues. Germline V gives CDR1 SEHNR, CDR2 FQNEAQ (reference sequence). V dropped 5 bases and J dropped 4 bases, with 11 bases sitting between them. This table comes from immunoSEQ multiplex PCR, and its TCRdb copy is limited to in-frame clones, with some not included. The sample has roughly 38,000 clones, approximately 72% seen once. The receptor's source is a human donor in good health. The sequenced material came from CD4+ T cells from blood buffy coats. This rearrangement joins TRBV7-9 to TRBJ2-5; TRBD2 is a possible D gene (6 bases). DNA of the CDR3: TGTGCCAGCAGCGCACTAGCTCGAGAGACCCAGTACTTC. This sequence encodes CASSALARETQYF.